Below, one TCR beta chain is given with its context. This clonotype was counted only a few times. Its antigen remains unidentified. Qualities for individual bases were not recorded, and no much larger clone is one base off. This specimen belongs to a study of neurological immune-mediated disorders (dated by TCRdb to the late 2010s). As for the study more broadly: Among the 35 or so multiple sclerosis patients, about 31 had relapsing-remitting MS and 3 had secondary progressive MS. Using UMI-based sequencing, the study compared peripheral blood TCR-beta repertoires from patients with HTLV-I-associated myelopathy (HAM/TSP), patients with multiple sclerosis, and healthy controls. The approximately 100 TCR-beta libraries included longitudinal samples, technical triplicates and paired sorted CD4+ and CD8+ T-cell subsets alongside PBMC samples. The cohort was made up of 68 subjects, consisting of roughly 14 HAM/TSP patients, 35 or so multiple sclerosis patients and around 20 healthy controls. The full study reports these points: Repertoires from 18 of 34 MS patients were grouped by phylogenetic analysis into a cluster of related CDR3 sequences, suggesting a possible repertoire-level signature. TCR clonal expansion was highest in HAM/TSP patients and lowest in MS patients, with MS patients falling below even healthy controls. No identical CDR3 amino acid sequences were shared among expanded clones across subjects, suggesting private TCR-beta repertoires in all groups. The MS cluster was not associated with any clinical or MRI features, and the authors stated that larger cohorts are needed.

To synthesize cDNA, template-switch 5'RACE was performed with a primer carrying a 10-nucleotide random unique molecular identifier so that each TCR transcript was tagged. Each sequencing run produced over 180 million TCR-beta sequences covering 15-18 subjects. The RNeasy kit was used for extraction of total RNA. The KAPA Real-time Library Amplification kit was used to amplify TCR-beta VDJ regions with primers for the TCR constant region and the 5'RACE anchor. Sample indexes and Illumina adaptors were added in a first PCR, and a second PCR then increased library yield. After purification with Ampure beads, the TCR product of roughly 650 bp was size-selected on a 2% E-gel SizeSelection system. Before pooling, library quality was assessed on a Bioanalyzer, concentration was determined with Qubit, and library quantification was performed with the Kapa Library Quantification kit. An Illumina HiSeq 2500 sequenced the libraries paired-end 2 x 150 bp. To increase sequence diversity, roughly 24-32% phiX was spiked into each library pool. Per the source publication's procedure: Quality-filtered reads were processed with the UMI-based MiGEC pipeline, and over 80% of raw TCR sequences were removed by the MiGEC pipeline during error correction. IMGT germline references were used for aligning VDJ genes, and each clonotype was defined as a unique CDR3 amino acid sequence together with its V-J genes. Clonal expansion, Shannon diversity, and CDR3 relatedness (CalcPairwiseDistances, ClusterSamples) were evaluated with VDJtools, and phylogenetic trees were built with CLCbio workbench. Clones with at least 8 unique UMIs were defined as expanded, with this threshold being based on coefficient-of-variation modelling across technical triplicates. TCRdb applied fastp at Q25 and MiXCR to the public reads, then kept only in-frame beta chains. One record per CDR3 amino acid sequence lists the most common genes and DNA. V and J calls and clone size were set by TCRdb, not the authors. For this sample there are 55,000 to 80,000 distinct CDR3 sequences; around 4.8% appear just once. 3.4% of the sample is in the top ten clones.

Unsorted PBMC libraries were generated from 2 million PBMCs stored in RNAlater at -80 °C until RNA extraction. The multiple sclerosis patients were enrolled in a US clinical protocol that used magnetic resonance imaging to evaluate disease progression. Peripheral blood was subjected to Ficoll-Hypaque density gradient centrifugation to isolate PBMCs, which were then cryopreserved in liquid nitrogen. From V the trimming removes 6 bases and from J it removes 9 bases, while the gene matches leave 7 bases of the junction unaccounted for. CDR3 length: 15 amino acids, cysteine to phenylalanine. Here the CDR3 DNA is all that survives: 45 bases in frame from base 1. From a lookup of the germline V gene, CDR1 and CDR2 are MNHEY and SVGEGT.

The chain employs TRBV6-2 or TRBV6-3 and TRBJ1-6; 11 bases in the middle match TRBD1. What was sequenced was PBMCs. The receptor was isolated from a woman aged 45-60 years with multiple sclerosis. DNA sequence: TGTGCCAGCAGCCGACCGGGGACAGGGGGTTCACCCCTCCACTTT. Translated, it reads CASSRPGTGGSPLHF.